This T cell receptor (beta chain) was sequenced in a study of blood T cell repertoires in COVID-19. Study information: The study drew acute and convalescent COVID-19 samples from the United States, Italy and Spain.

Methods used by the authors: Amplification from reference gene primers served as the basis for estimated nucleated cell counts. Clones were read by immunoSEQ multiplex PCR, and TCRdb kept only the in-frame ones, dropping some. Clone size and the V and J calls come from that table; the DNA yielded D and trimming. The data contain under 70,000 clones, 91% of them singletons. Trimming left V 2 bases short and J 5 bases short, with 2 bases between. The CDR3 totals 11 residues. Per the germline V gene, CDR1 is MNHNS and CDR2 is SASEGT. The chain links TRBV6-1 to TRBJ2-3; D remains ambiguous. This receptor was identified in a woman aged 55-70 years with active or convalescent COVID-19. The source material was peripheral blood. The CDR3, as DNA: TGTGCCAGCAGTGAACAAGATACGCAGTATTTT. It yields the protein CASSEQDTQYF.